Included here is one T cell receptor beta chain sequence, with context. The antigen is unknown. These data originate in a study of T-cell memory formation after mild COVID-19. Study-level information: TCR clusters largely stayed donor specific. General study findings and limits: Some clones that responded were present in memory (sampled pre-infection), which suggests cross-reactive memory joined. Among CD4+ contracting clones, most were CM and EM, and CD8+ ones EMRA.

The 5'RACE method, run with constant-segment primers, produced TCR alpha and TCR beta cDNA libraries (carrying sample barcodes and UMIs). Using its own MiXCR run on the 5' RACE reads, TCRdb lists one record per CDR3 protein. The sample lists about 470,000 distinct CDR3 sequences, about 18% occurring once. The source is an adult woman who had mild COVID-19 (a few samples of this study predate the infection). Cell type and time point are not known. Sequenced sample: PBMCs or a T cell subset sorted from them (not recorded which).

CDR3 region: CSARGGAAYEQYF. The CDR3 nucleotides read TGCAGTGCCCGCGGGGGGGCCGCCTACGAGCAGTACTTC. This rearrangement joins TRBV20-1 to TRBJ2-7, with 9 bases matching TRBD2. Germline V gene data show CDR1 as DFQATT and CDR2 as SNEGSKA (reference sequence). The CDR3 covers 13 residues. The trim removed 6 bases at V and 2 bases at J, leaving 5 bases unmatched.